The 22 T cell receptor beta chains below were found in one sample sequenced in a study of monozygotic twins with inflammatory bowel disease. TCRdb re-called the 5' RACE reads and shows each CDR3 protein once, DNA omitted. The table counts a few hundred thousand distinct CDR3 sequences; 5% to 6% lies in the top ten. Sequencing was done on a sample of blood. The receptors were gathered from a human donor with ulcerative colitis or Crohn's disease, or a healthy co-twin of an affected twin (not recorded which).

This chain connects TRBV18 to TRBJ2-7; TCRdb names TRBD1, which stays unverified in the absence of DNA. Germline CDR1 KGHSH, CDR2 LQKENI. The CDR3 loop spans 15 amino acids. CDR3 amino acids: CASSPTGGSSYEQYF.

The chain links TRBV19 to TRBJ2-3; the TCRdb D gene call, TRBD2, has no DNA to confirm it. The CDR3 spans 17 residues. Germline V gene data show CDR1 as LNHDA and CDR2 as SQIVND (reference sequence). The CDR3 protein is CASSIVRGTSGRNTQYF.

The chain is built from TRBV5-1 and TRBJ2-7; the TCRdb call, TRBD2, lacks DNA for checking. Germline assignment: CDR1 SGHRS and CDR2 YFSETQ. The CDR3 sequence is 15 residues long. Here the CDR3 reads CASSLSASASYEQYF. Full variable domain (remainder filled in from reference TRBV5-1 and TRBJ2-7): KAGVTQTPRYLIKTRGQQVTLSCSPISGHRSVSWYQQTPGQGLQFLFEYFSETQRNKGNFPGRFSGRQFSNSRSEMNVSTLELGDSALYLCASSLSASASYEQYFGPGTRLTVT.

J is TRBJ2-2 and V is TRBV6-2 or TRBV6-3. CDR1 is MNHEY, CDR2 SVGEGT, per germline. This CDR3 has 13 amino acids. The CDR3: CASKSANTGELFF.

The chain has TRBV12-3 or TRBV12-4 and TRBJ2-1. CDR3 length: 16 residues. CDR3 residues: CASSRFKGVAYNEQFF.

This rearrangement joins TRBV2 to TRBJ2-2. Germline V CDR1 and CDR2: SNHLY, FYNNEI. This CDR3 has 12 residues. CDR3 sequence reads: CASKIGGGELFF.

The chain employs TRBV2 and TRBJ2-7; TCRdb names TRBD2, which stays unverified in the absence of DNA. The CDR3 loop spans 15 amino acids. The germline CDR1 and CDR2 sequences are SNHLY and FYNNEI. This CDR3 reads CASNRLSGSTYEQYF.

V usage is TRBV12-3 or TRBV12-4 and J usage is TRBJ2-1. CDR3 size: 15 residues. The CDR3 loop reads CASRPQDLSYNEQFF.

The CDR3 spells CASSLNNGVAGRPSYEQYF. The chain carries TRBV3-1 and TRBJ2-7; TCRdb returns TRBD2, unconfirmable since there is no DNA. Germline CDR1 is LGHDT and CDR2 is YNNKEL (reference sequence). The CDR3 runs to 19 residues.

The V and J genes are TRBV28 and TRBJ1-6; absent DNA, TCRdb's TRBD1 call cannot be checked. Germline CDR1 MDHEN, CDR2 SYDVKM. This CDR3 has 15 residues. This CDR3 reads CASTLGTGVNSPLHF.

This sequence joins TRBV6-2 or TRBV6-3 and TRBJ2-7; TCRdb designates TRBD1, a call that cannot be tested without DNA. In germline, CDR1 is MNHEY, CDR2 SVGEGT. The CDR3 sequence is 15 residues long. The CDR3 reads CASSRTSPSSYEQYF.

V and J are TRBV18 and TRBJ1-2. The germline V gene encodes CDR1 KGHSH and CDR2 LQKENI. This CDR3 contains 14 residues. CDR3 amino acids: CASSPAVILDGYTF.

This rearrangement joins TRBV6-5 to TRBJ1-1; with no DNA, the TCRdb D assignment of TRBD1 cannot be verified. This CDR3 has 16 residues. Germline V gene sequence: CDR1 MNHEY, CDR2 SVGAGI. The CDR3 loop is CASSYPGEKVNTEAFF.

The rearrangement uses TRBV20-1 and TRBJ2-1; TCRdb's D call of TRBD2 is untestable without DNA. From germline, CDR1 is DFQATT and CDR2 SNEGSKA (reference sequence). The CDR3 loop spans 14 amino acids. CDR3 protein: CSAAYSVLTEGRFF.

V gene TRBV12-3 or TRBV12-4 combines with J gene TRBJ1-4. The CDR3 totals 15 residues. The CDR3 loop is CASSHDPAPNEKLFF.

The gene calls are TRBV24-1 and TRBJ2-5; TCRdb returns TRBD1, unconfirmable since there is no DNA. The length of the CDR3 is 15 residues. CDR1 and CDR2 (germline): KGHDR, SFDVKD. The CDR3 protein is CATSSGEQGRETQYF.

The genes are TRBV9 and TRBJ2-1; the TRBD2 assignment by TCRdb is unverifiable without DNA. The CDR3 is 19 residues long. Looked up from germline, CDR1 is SGDLS and CDR2 is YYNGEE. CDR3 sequence: CASSVPLAGDRSSYNEQFF. Full variable domain (missing parts from reference TRBV9 and TRBJ2-1): DSGVTQTPKHLITATGQRVTLRCSPRSGDLSVYWYQQSLDQGLQFLIQYYNGEERAKGNILERFSAQQFPDLHSELNLSSLELGDSALYFCASSVPLAGDRSSYNEQFFGPGTRLTVL.

J is TRBJ2-7 and V is TRBV5-1; TCRdb calls TRBD2, which cannot be checked without DNA. The CDR3 totals 15 residues. Germline-derived CDR1 and CDR2 are SGHRS and YFSETQ. This CDR3 is CASSLSTSRTYEQYF. Supplemented by reference TRBV5-1 and TRBJ2-7, the full variable domain reads KAGVTQTPRYLIKTRGQQVTLSCSPISGHRSVSWYQQTPGQGLQFLFEYFSETQRNKGNFPGRFSGRQFSNSRSEMNVSTLELGDSALYLCASSLSTSRTYEQYFGPGTRLTVT.

The chain carries TRBV20-1 and TRBJ1-3; TCRdb's D gene call, TRBD1, goes unchecked for lack of DNA. CDR3 length: 12 residues. CDR1 and CDR2 (germline): DFQATT, SNEGSKA (reference sequence). CDR3 residues: CSASTPRNTIYF.

The chain uses TRBV7-2 and TRBJ2-4; TCRdb's D call of TRBD2 is untestable without DNA. This CDR3 comprises 17 residues. Looked up from germline, CDR1 is SGHTA and CDR2 is FQGNSA. CDR3 amino acids: CASNPPGLAGSRNIQYF.

The gene calls are TRBV2 and TRBJ2-1; the D call from TCRdb, TRBD2, cannot be confirmed without DNA. Germline V gives CDR1 SNHLY, CDR2 FYNNEI. This CDR3 has 16 residues. This CDR3 is CASSERTSGSRAEQFF. Full variable domain (remainder filled in from reference TRBV2 and TRBJ2-1): EPEVTQTPSHQVTQMGQEVILRCVPISNHLYFYWYRQILGQKVEFLVSFYNNEISEKSEIFDDQFSVERPDGSNFTLKIRSTKLEDSAMYFCASSERTSGSRAEQFFGPGTRLTVL.

The chain has TRBV6-5 and TRBJ2-3. From germline, CDR1 is MNHEY and CDR2 SVGAGI. The CDR3 covers 15 residues. This CDR3 reads CASSSRGTYPDTQYF.